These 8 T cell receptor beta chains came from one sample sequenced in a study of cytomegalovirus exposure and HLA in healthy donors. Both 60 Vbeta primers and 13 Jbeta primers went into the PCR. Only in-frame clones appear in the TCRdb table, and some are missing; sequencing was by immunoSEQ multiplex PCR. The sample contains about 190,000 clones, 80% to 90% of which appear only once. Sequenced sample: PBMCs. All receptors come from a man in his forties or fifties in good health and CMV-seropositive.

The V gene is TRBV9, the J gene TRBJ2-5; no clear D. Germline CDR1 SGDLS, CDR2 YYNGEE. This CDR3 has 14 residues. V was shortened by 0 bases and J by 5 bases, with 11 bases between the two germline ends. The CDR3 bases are TGTGCCAGCAGCGTAGCTTCGAGTTGGGAGACCCAGTACTTC. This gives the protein CASSVASSWETQYF.

The CDR3 loop reads CASSGTSGSYNEQFF. Here the CDR3 DNA reads TGTGCCAGCTCCGGGACTAGCGGTTCCTACAATGAGCAGTTCTTC. This sequence joins TRBV5-6 and TRBJ2-1; TRBD2 matches 11 bases. CDR3 size: 15 residues. CDR1 SGHDT and CDR2 YYEEEE come from the germline V gene. V was pared by 7 bases and J by 1 base, with 4 bases of the junction left unmatched.

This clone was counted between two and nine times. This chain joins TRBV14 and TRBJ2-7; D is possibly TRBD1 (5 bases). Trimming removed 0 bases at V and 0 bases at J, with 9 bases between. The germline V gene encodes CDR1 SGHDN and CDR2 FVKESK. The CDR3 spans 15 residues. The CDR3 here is CASSQDRQSSYEQYF. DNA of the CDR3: TGTGCCAGCAGCCAAGATCGACAGAGCTCCTACGAGCAGTACTTC.

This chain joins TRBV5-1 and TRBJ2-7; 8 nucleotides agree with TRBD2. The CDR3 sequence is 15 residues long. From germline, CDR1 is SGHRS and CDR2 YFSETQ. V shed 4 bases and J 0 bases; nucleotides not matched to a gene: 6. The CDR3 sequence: CASSRHGRDSYEQYF. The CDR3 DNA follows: TGCGCCAGCAGCCGGCACGGGAGGGACTCCTACGAGCAGTACTTC.

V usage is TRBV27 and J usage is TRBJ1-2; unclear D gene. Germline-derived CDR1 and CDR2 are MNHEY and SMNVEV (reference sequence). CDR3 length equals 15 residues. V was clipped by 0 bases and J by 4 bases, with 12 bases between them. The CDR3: CASSLSLGPLYGYTF. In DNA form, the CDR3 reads TGTGCCAGCAGTTTATCGCTCGGTCCACTCTATGGCTACACCTTC.

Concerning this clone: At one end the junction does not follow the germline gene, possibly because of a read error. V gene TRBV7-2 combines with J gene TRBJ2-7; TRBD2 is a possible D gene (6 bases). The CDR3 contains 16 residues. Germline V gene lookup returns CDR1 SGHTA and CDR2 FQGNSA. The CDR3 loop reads CASSLAQRTSSYEQYF. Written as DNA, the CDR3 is TGTGCCAGCAGCCTAGCGCAGCGAACGAGCTCCTACGAGCAGTACTTC. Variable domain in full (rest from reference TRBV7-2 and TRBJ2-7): GAGVSQSPSNKVTEKGKDVELRCDPISGHTALYWYRQSLGQGLEFLIYFQGNSAPDKSGLPSDRFSAERTGGSVSTLTIQRTQQEDSAVYLCASSLAQRTSSYEQYFGPGTRLTVT.

The CDR3 protein is CASSTQGGNTGELFF. CDR3 nucleotides: TGTGCCAGCAGTACCCAGGGAGGGAACACCGGGGAGCTGTTTTTT. The chain has TRBV6-6 and TRBJ2-2; a possible D gene is TRBD2 (6 bases). CDR1 and CDR2 from the germline V gene are MNHNY and SVGAGI (reference sequence). Trimming pared 5 bases from V and 1 base from J, leaving 11 bases between. This CDR3 is built from 15 residues.

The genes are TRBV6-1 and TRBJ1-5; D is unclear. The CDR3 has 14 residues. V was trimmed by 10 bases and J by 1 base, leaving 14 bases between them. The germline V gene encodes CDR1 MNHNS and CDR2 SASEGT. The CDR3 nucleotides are TGTGCCACTCGGGAAGGGATGAGCAATCAGCCCCAGCATTTT. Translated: CATREGMSNQPQHF.